This T cell receptor (beta chain) was recovered during a study of human T cells and chemical hapten exposure (dated by TCRdb to about 2021). Background on the whole study: For sensitization, 2% DPC in acetone was applied to a roughly 2 cm by roughly 2 cm area of upper inner arm skin. Weekly therapeutic DPC doses were additionally applied to the scalp of patients throughout the approximately 25-week study period. Patch testing was done on the upper back using Finn chambers containing 0.01% DPC, and results were scored after 6 days according to International Contact Dermatitis Research Group standards. The patient cohort, mostly female, included alopecia areata with under or over 50% scalp involvement, alopecia totalis and alopecia universalis. Libraries were pooled for sequencing, and variation in per-sample TCR yields was attributed mainly to small differences in library volumes within the pool. In alopecia patients, the study followed how the peripheral blood TCR repertoire changed in vivo over primary and secondary sensitization to diphenylcyclopropenone (DPC), a hapten. Blood samples were taken from patients before sensitization (week 0) and at 2, 6 and about 24 weeks after DPC sensitization. For TCR sequencing, blood came from 25 to 35 alopecia patients at anywhere from one to four time points (pre-sensitization, 2, 6 and 24 weeks). Results and caveats for the whole study, not just this receptor: A positive correlation was found between the number of PT1 expanded TCRs and patch test score, with significance reached at thresholds 8, 16 and 32 but not 4. After repeated subsampling, changes were observed in the strength of the expansion versus patch-test correlation and in the threshold at which the correlation became significant. All patients had alopecia, a presumed autoimmune disease, so their immune response might differ from that of healthy individuals. Compared with pre-sensitization or healthy control sets, expanded TCRs formed significantly more large CDR3 similarity clusters, which is consistent with antigen-driven responses. DPC sensitization did not change how many TCRs were above 1 in 1000 frequency, and no evidence was found of alterations in global repertoire structure.

This clonotype was observed many times. What this receptor recognizes is not known. It has no much larger one-base neighbor in the sample; base qualities were not kept. The CDR3 starts with the cysteine, ends with the phenylalanine, and has 14 residues. The DNA shown is the 42-base CDR3, in frame from base 1. V and J are trimmed by 3 bases and 7 bases, and the gene matches miss 10 bases of the junction. In the germline V gene, CDR1 corresponds to SQVTM and CDR2 to ANQGSEA. This sample's time point label indicates: pre-sensitization, week 0. This specimen's treatment or condition label, per the study, means: therapeutic diphenylcyclopropenone sensitization with weekly scalp DPC. At each patch-test visit, blood was drawn before the patch test was applied. Eligible patients were aged 18 to 70, diagnosed with alopecia, deemed suitable for DPC therapy, and excluded if pregnant. Total RNA was isolated from unfractionated whole blood collected in Tempus Blood RNA tubes.

The library came from RACE. Sequencing relied on a NextSeq 500. During library preparation, unique molecular identifiers were attached to individual cDNA molecules so that TCRs could be counted quantitatively and reproducibly. Each blood RNA sample was used to sequence both TCR alpha and TCR beta chains. As for how the authors treated the data: Samples had a median of roughly 87,000 TCRs, with a range from about 23,224 to 700,000. The Decombinator software suite was used to annotate the V, J and CDR3 of the TCR reads. For the PS versus PT1 abundance plots, all samples were subsampled to the same number of TCRs (28,000). TCRs were defined as expanded if absent before sensitization and observed at least eight times at the 2-week time point. The raw public reads went through TCRdb reprocessing: fastp at Q25, MiXCR clone calling, in-frame beta chains kept. Rows matching on CDR3 protein sequence are summarized as one entry with the most common DNA and genes. TCRdb's processing, not the study's, gives the V and J calls here. The sample includes about 85,000 distinct CDR3 sequences, with 8.5% to 9% observed a single time. The ten largest clonotypes hold approximately 2.4% of the sample.

The rearrangement joined TRBV29-1 to TRBJ2-5; 8 central bases correspond to TRBD1. The specimen was whole blood, collected in connection with sensitization to the hapten diphenylcyclopropenone (DPC). This sequence originates from a man between 35 and 55 years old with alopecia areata. Some clones in this sample may be carry-over from other donors' samples. The DNA sequence follows: TGCAGCGTTGACACAGACAGGGGTGCGGGGACCCAGTACTTC. This translates into CSVDTDRGAGTQYF.